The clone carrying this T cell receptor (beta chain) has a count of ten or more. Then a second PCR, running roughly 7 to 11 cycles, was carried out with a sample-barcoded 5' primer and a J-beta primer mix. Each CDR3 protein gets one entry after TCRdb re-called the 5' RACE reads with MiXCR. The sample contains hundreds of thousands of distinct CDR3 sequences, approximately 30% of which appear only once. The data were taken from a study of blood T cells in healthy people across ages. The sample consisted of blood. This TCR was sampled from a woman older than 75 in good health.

In DNA, the CDR3 is TGCAGCGTTGAGGAAGGTTTGGGGGAGCAGTACTTC. Translation gives CSVEEGLGEQYF. This rearrangement joins TRBV29-1 to TRBJ2-7; D uncertain. The V gene lost 3 bases and the J gene lost 7 bases, with 13 bases spanning the gap. The CDR3 runs 12 residues. CDR1 and CDR2 (germline): SQVTM, ANQGSEA.